This entry lists 28 T cell receptor beta chains sequenced from one sample in a study of regulatory T cells in long-lasting Graves disease. Time point denoted: newly diagnosed GD, antithyroid drugs for less than 3 months. PBMCs provided the RNA from which the TCR library was made. Arm-PCR of CDR3 regions and iRepertoire HTBI primers were used to build TCR beta libraries. TCRdb reanalysed the multiplex PCR reads using MiXCR and keeps one entry per CDR3 protein. The sample yields roughly 560,000 distinct CDR3 sequences, around 12% seen once. The sample also formed part of further work on T cells in Graves' hyperthyroidism and ophthalmopathy.

Sequencing was performed on peripheral blood mononuclear cells (PBMCs), taken at new diagnosis, from a patient treated with antithyroid drugs. These receptors originate from a woman in her thirties with Graves disease.

This clonotype has a count of ten or more. The chain employs TRBV2 and TRBJ2-7; D may be TRBD1 (5 bases). V was clipped by 6 bases and J by 4 bases, with 10 bases between them. This CDR3 has 12 amino acids. The germline CDR1 and CDR2 sequences are SNHLY and FYNNEI. DNA for the CDR3: TGTGCCAGCAGAATAGCAGGGTACGAGCAGTACTTC. Amino acid sequence: CASRIAGYEQYF.

In DNA form, the CDR3 reads TGTGCCAGCAGTTACTCGCGGAAGGAGCAGTTCTTC. Its protein product is CASSYSRKEQFF. J is TRBJ2-1 and V is TRBV6-5; unclear D gene. Germline CDR1 and CDR2: MNHEY and SVGAGI. This CDR3 has 12 amino acids. V lost 0 bases and J 10 bases, leaving 7 bases between the germline ends.

This chain links TRBV4-1 with TRBJ2-2; unclear D gene. The CDR3 sequence is 15 residues long. V shed 2 bases and J shed 0 bases, with 7 bases lying between them. CDR1 and CDR2 (germline): MGHRA, YSYEKL. CDR3 protein: CASSQNYPNTGELFF. The CDR3 DNA is TGCGCCAGCAGCCAAAACTATCCGAACACCGGGGAGCTGTTTTTT.

This clonotype was detected many times. This chain connects TRBV2 to TRBJ2-2, with a tentative D call TRBD1 (6 bases). The CDR3 is made up of 14 amino acids. The germline V gene encodes CDR1 SNHLY and CDR2 FYNNEI. Trimming shortened V by 7 bases and J by 5 bases, and 14 bases separated the two germline ends. This chain's CDR3 is CASMNRDWTGELFF. The CDR3 coding sequence is TGTGCCAGCATGAACAGGGATTGGACCGGGGAGCTGTTTTTT.

This clonotype appeared many times. V gene TRBV12-3 or TRBV12-4 combines with J gene TRBJ2-1; D is unclear. Trimming stripped 7 bases from V and 7 bases from J, with 20 bases between. This CDR3 is built from 15 residues. CDR3 sequence: CASTFYSKEVNEQFF. CDR3 DNA: TGTGCCAGCACATTTTATAGCAAAGAGGTAAATGAGCAGTTCTTC.

This clonotype was recorded at least ten times. The chain is built from TRBV28 and TRBJ2-7, with 11 bases identical to TRBD2. After removal of 6 bases from V and 7 bases from J, the junction contained 11 bases not matched to a gene. Germline CDR1 reads MDHEN; CDR2 reads SYDVKM. The CDR3 is 15 residues long. CDR3 sequence: CASRPLAGDLREQYF. In DNA, the CDR3 is TGTGCCAGCAGACCACTAGCGGGAGATTTGAGAGAGCAGTACTTC. Full variable domain (outside the CDR3, taken from reference TRBV28 and TRBJ2-7): DVKVTQSSRYLVKRTGEKVFLECVQDMDHENMFWYRQDPGLGLRLIYFSYDVKMKEKGDIPEGYSVSREKKERFSLILESASTNQTSMYLCASRPLAGDLREQYFGPGTRLTVT.

CDR3 residues: CASSTYPRVAGDSYEQYF. The CDR3 DNA reads TGTGCCAGTAGTACTTACCCCAGGGTAGCGGGAGACTCCTACGAGCAGTACTTC. The chain is built from TRBV19 and TRBJ2-7; 9 bases match TRBD2. The CDR3 is made up of 18 amino acids. V shed 4 bases, J shed 0 bases, and the junction held 13 bases outside the gene matches. Looked up from germline, CDR1 is LNHDA and CDR2 is SQIVND (reference sequence).

This clonotype showed up many times. The CDR3 region is CASSLGLLARPGNEQFF. The CDR3 nucleotides read TGTGCCAGCAGTTTGGGCCTCCTAGCCCGGCCAGGGAATGAGCAGTTCTTC. V gene TRBV12-3 or TRBV12-4 combines with J gene TRBJ2-1; D could derive from TRBD1 or TRBD2 (5 bases each). Trimming shortened V by 3 bases and J by 7 bases, and 22 bases separated the two germline ends. The CDR3 is 17 amino acids.

This clonotype was picked up many times. The genes are TRBV5-1 and TRBJ2-5; TRBD1 aligns across 8 bases. In germline, CDR1 is SGHRS, CDR2 YFSETQ. The CDR3 has 14 residues. V trimming: 4 bases; J trimming: 2 bases; junction bases outside the gene matches: 4. This chain's CDR3 is CASSVQGAQETQYF. In nucleotides, the CDR3 is TGCGCCAGCAGCGTGCAGGGGGCACAAGAGACCCAGTACTTC.

This clonotype has at least ten counts. The chain combines TRBV7-9 with TRBJ2-2; D is unclear. There are 14 residues in the CDR3. CDR1 and CDR2 (germline): SEHNR, FQNEAQ (reference sequence). With 8 bases removed from V and 4 bases from J, the gap between germline ends came to 14 bases. The CDR3 region has the DNA TGTGCCAGCGCTTTCGGACGGATCACCGGGGAGCTGTTTTTT. Encoded protein: CASAFGRITGELFF.

The table lists this clonotype with a few counts. The V call is TRBV11-1, the J call TRBJ2-3; 12 nucleotides align to TRBD2. After removal of 9 bases from V and 4 bases from J, the junction contained 20 bases not matched to a gene. The CDR3 extends over 19 amino acids. Looked up from germline, CDR1 is SGHAT and CDR2 is FQDESV (reference sequence). The CDR3 bases are TGTGCCAGAACTGAGGACAGGGAAATTCCTAGCGGGAGGGCAGATACGCAGTATTTT. It specifies CARTEDREIPSGRADTQYF.

This chain uses TRBV12-3 or TRBV12-4 with TRBJ2-3; 13 nucleotides agree with TRBD2. Losses at the gene ends were 3 bases for V and 3 bases for J; bases not matched to a gene: 3. This CDR3 has 16 amino acids. The CDR3 loop reads CASSFTSGRATDTQYF. CDR3 nucleotides: TGTGCCAGCAGTTTTACTAGCGGGAGGGCGACAGATACGCAGTATTTT.

The chain has TRBV19 and TRBJ1-5; TRBD1 might be the D (6 bases). The CDR3 is 15 residues long. Germline values: CDR1 LNHDA, CDR2 SQIVND (reference sequence). Trimming stripped 5 bases from V and 0 bases from J, with 11 bases between. This CDR3 is CASSGRTASNQPQHF. The CDR3 nucleotides are TGTGCCAGTAGTGGACGGACAGCTAGCAATCAGCCCCAGCATTTT.

This chain connects TRBV6-1 to TRBJ2-1; 9 nucleotides match TRBD1. The junction had 17 bases not matched to a gene; V was cut back by 6 bases and J by 14 bases. This CDR3 contains 15 residues. Germline lookup yields CDR1 MNHNS and CDR2 SASEGT. The CDR3 sequence is CASSSRDRDHNAEFF. DNA of the CDR3: TGTGCCAGCAGCTCCCGGGACAGGGACCACAATGCTGAGTTCTTC.

J is TRBJ2-1 and V is TRBV5-5; D tentatively reads TRBD1 or TRBD2 (5 bases each). The length of the CDR3 is 14 residues. V shed 9 bases and J shed 4 bases, with 17 bases lying between them. CDR1 SGHKS and CDR2 YYEKEE come from the germline V gene (reference sequence). CDR3 bases: TGTGCCAAGACCGGGGCTCCTTTATACAATGAGCAGTTCTTC. It yields the protein CAKTGAPLYNEQFF.

The chain links TRBV20-1 to TRBJ2-5; perhaps TRBD2 as D (7 bases). Trimming shortened V by 6 bases and J by 1 base, and 18 bases separated the two germline ends. The germline V gene has CDR1 DFQATT and CDR2 SNEGSKA (reference sequence). This CDR3 region has 15 residues. CDR3 DNA sequence: TGCAGTGCAGGAGGTCGGGGGGCCCCCCAAGAGACCCAGTACTTC. Its protein product is CSAGGRGAPQETQYF.

This clonotype was observed at least ten times. V and J are TRBV20-1 and TRBJ2-7, with a tentative D call TRBD1 (6 bases). The germline gives CDR1 DFQATT, CDR2 SNEGSKA (reference sequence). Trimming stripped 0 bases from V and 3 bases from J, with 9 bases between. This CDR3 has 13 residues. In DNA, the CDR3 is TGCAGTGCTAGAGACACAGGGAACTACGAGCAGTACTTC. The encoded protein is CSARDTGNYEQYF.

This clonotype appeared a few times. The chain carries TRBV29-1 and TRBJ2-4; the D gene is possibly TRBD2 (6 bases). This CDR3 comprises 12 residues. V lost 3 bases, J lost 9 bases, and 12 bases lay in between. Germline assignment: CDR1 SQVTM and CDR2 ANQGSEA. CDR3 sequence: CSVDLGGGIQYF. In DNA form, the CDR3 reads TGCAGCGTTGATTTGGGAGGAGGCATTCAGTACTTC.

The genes are TRBV6-1 and TRBJ2-4; 7 bases fit TRBD2. The ends lost 6 bases at V and 4 bases at J; junction bases unmatched: 9. This CDR3 region has 15 residues. The germline V gene encodes CDR1 MNHNS and CDR2 SASEGT. CDR3 loop: CASSTGLVTKNIQYF. CDR3 bases: TGTGCCAGCAGCACCGGACTAGTAACTAAAAACATTCAGTACTTC.

This clonotype turned up a few times. The chain has TRBV13 and TRBJ2-7; TRBD1 aligns across 7 bases. Germline trimming cut 4 bases from V and 9 bases from J; bases unmatched to any gene: 12. CDR1 and CDR2 (germline): PRHDT, FYEKMQ (reference sequence). The CDR3 has 14 residues. The CDR3: CASSSGTVYARQYF. CDR3 nucleotide sequence: TGTGCCAGCAGCTCCGGGACAGTTTATGCTAGGCAGTACTTC.

This clonotype was recorded at least ten times. The chain joins TRBV6-2 or TRBV6-3 to TRBJ2-3; weak D call: TRBD2 (5 bases). Germline V gene lookup returns CDR1 MNHEY and CDR2 SVGEGT. Trimming took off 6 bases at V and 0 bases at J, with 19 bases between the two ends. The CDR3 covers 17 residues. The CDR3 DNA reads TGTGCCAGCAGCAGGAAGCTAATAGCGTATAGCACAGATACGCAGTATTTT. This gives the protein CASSRKLIAYSTDTQYF.

This clonotype was counted ten times or more. V gene TRBV20-1 combines with J gene TRBJ2-5, with TRBD1 identical over 8 bases. In germline, CDR1 is DFQATT, CDR2 SNEGSKA (reference sequence). This CDR3 has 13 residues. The trim removed 5 bases at V and 5 bases at J, leaving 7 bases unmatched. The CDR3 reads CSALLNRGETQYF. CDR3 bases: TGCAGTGCTCTCCTGAACAGGGGGGAGACCCAGTACTTC.

This clonotype appeared a few times. V gene TRBV4-3 combines with J gene TRBJ2-2; 12 bases align to TRBD2. The CDR3 runs 20 residues. With V trimmed by 0 bases and J by 1 base, 9 bases remained unmatched. Germline CDR1 LGHNA, CDR2 YSLEER. The CDR3 coding sequence is TGCGCCAGCAGCCAAGATTTCCCTAGCGGGAGGGCCCGGAACACCGGGGAGCTGTTTTTT. It is translated as CASSQDFPSGRARNTGELFF.

This clonotype was recorded many times. The chain links TRBV28 to TRBJ2-7, with a possible D match to TRBD1 (6 bases). Trimming removed 4 bases at V and 0 bases at J, with 13 bases between. CDR1 MDHEN and CDR2 SYDVKM come from the germline V gene. The CDR3 is 15 residues long. The DNA for the CDR3 is TGTGCCAGCAGTTACCCGGGACACCTCTCCTACGAGCAGTACTTC. Amino acids: CASSYPGHLSYEQYF.

This clonotype was picked up many times. The DNA for the CDR3 is TGTGCCAGCAGTCTCCAAGGACTAGCGGGAATTGAGCAGTTCTTC. Protein sequence: CASSLQGLAGIEQFF. The gene calls are TRBV28 and TRBJ2-1; TRBD2 agrees at 12 bases. The CDR3 length is 15 residues. The ends lost 5 bases at V and 9 bases at J; junction bases unmatched: 8. CDR1 MDHEN and CDR2 SYDVKM come from the germline V gene. Based on the CDR3 plus reference TRBV28 and TRBJ2-1, the full variable domain is DVKVTQSSRYLVKRTGEKVFLECVQDMDHENMFWYRQDPGLGLRLIYFSYDVKMKEKGDIPEGYSVSREKKERFSLILESASTNQTSMYLCASSLQGLAGIEQFFGPGTRLTVL.

This clonotype was counted many times. This chain joins TRBV9 and TRBJ1-6, with a tentative D call TRBD1 (6 bases). CDR3 length: 14 residues. Germline assignment: CDR1 SGDLS and CDR2 YYNGEE. Trimming pared 3 bases from V and 10 bases from J, leaving 14 bases between. DNA of the CDR3: TGTGCCAGCAGCGCCGGACAGTCTTTCTCACCCCTCCACTTT. It specifies CASSAGQSFSPLHF.

The chain recombines TRBV20-1 with TRBJ2-1; 10 bases agree with TRBD2. The CDR3 has 16 residues. The germline V gene has CDR1 DFQATT and CDR2 SNEGSKA (reference sequence). The trim removed 6 bases at V and 1 base at J, leaving 9 bases unmatched. The CDR3 loop reads CSAAGLAHMSYNEQFF. The CDR3 DNA reads TGCAGTGCCGCGGGACTAGCGCACATGTCCTACAATGAGCAGTTCTTC.

The V call is TRBV4-1, the J call TRBJ2-1, with 10 bases fitting TRBD1. This CDR3 is 15 amino acids long. V was clipped by 4 bases and J by 5 bases; unmatched bases: 5. CDR1 and CDR2 from the germline V gene are MGHRA and YSYEKL. The CDR3, as DNA: TGCGCCAGCAGCCGGGACAGGGGACTTAACAATGAGCAGTTCTTC. This translates into CASSRDRGLNNEQFF.